The 27 T cell receptor beta chains presented below share a single source sample, sequenced in a study of cytomegalovirus exposure and HLA in healthy donors. Method: immunoSEQ multiplex PCR; TCRdb's copy keeps in-frame clones and lacks some. The table shows 80,000 to 100,000 clones, with around nine tenths occurring only once. The sequencing input was PBMCs. These receptors all come from a woman aged 25 to 39 in good health and CMV-seronegative.

J is TRBJ2-1 and V is TRBV7-2, with unresolved D. Trimming removed 1 base from V and 6 bases from J, with 4 bases in between. The CDR3 is 12 amino acids. Germline V CDR1 and CDR2: SGHTA, FQGNSA. The CDR3 region is CASSLVSNEQFF. The CDR3, as DNA: TGTGCCAGCAGCTTAGTTAGCAATGAGCAGTTCTTC.

This chain connects TRBV11-2 to TRBJ2-1; 7 bases are a match to TRBD2. The CDR3 covers 17 residues. The germline V gene has CDR1 SGHAT and CDR2 FQNNGV. With V trimmed by 0 bases and J by 1 base, 6 bases remained unmatched. The CDR3 sequence is CASSLDRTRGSYNEQFF. For the CDR3, the DNA is TGTGCCAGCAGCTTAGATCGGACTAGGGGATCCTACAATGAGCAGTTCTTC.

The chain has TRBV18 and TRBJ1-2; D gene ambiguous. CDR3 length equals 15 residues. The V gene's germline CDR1 is KGHSH and CDR2 LQKENI. V shed 0 bases and J shed 5 bases, with 13 bases lying between them. The CDR3 protein is CASSPPNRSGYGYTF. The CDR3 nucleotides are TGTGCCAGCTCACCACCGAACCGTTCAGGATATGGCTACACCTTC.

Points on this clone: The sample contains more than one DNA sequence encoding this CDR3. The chain is built from TRBV7-9 and TRBJ1-2; D is ambiguous. V gave up 0 bases and J gave up 2 bases, with 7 bases separating them. Germline CDR1 SEHNR, CDR2 FQNEAQ (reference sequence). The CDR3 consists of 14 residues. The CDR3 nucleotides read TGTGCCAGCAGCTTAGCGTCGGGGAACTATGGCTACACCTTC. Translation gives CASSLASGNYGYTF.

V usage is TRBV29-1 and J usage is TRBJ1-5, with D hard to call. V dropped 4 bases and J dropped 3 bases, with 13 bases sitting between them. This CDR3 has 14 amino acids. CDR1 is SQVTM and CDR2 is ANQGSEA in the germline V gene. CDR3 DNA: TGCAGCGTTGCTCACGGGAAGGTCAATCAGCCCCAGCATTTT. Translated, it gives CSVAHGKVNQPQHF.

This clone was found once. This rearrangement joins TRBV2 to TRBJ1-1, with 9 bases aligning to TRBD1. Looked up from germline, CDR1 is SNHLY and CDR2 is FYNNEI. With V trimmed by 5 bases and J by 2 bases, 0 bases remained unmatched. The CDR3 totals 13 residues. The CDR3 here is CASSTGGNTEAFF. In DNA, the CDR3 is TGTGCCAGCAGTACAGGGGGCAACACTGAAGCTTTCTTT.

The DNA for the CDR3 is TGTGCCAGCAGTGAGGGGCCGGGGGGCGGCTACACCTTC. Its translation is CASSEGPGGGYTF. The chain recombines TRBV6-1 with TRBJ1-2; D is possibly TRBD1 (6 bases). The CDR3 sequence is 13 residues long. Trimming removed 3 bases from V and 8 bases from J, with 13 bases in between. Looked up from germline, CDR1 is MNHNS and CDR2 is SASEGT.

This clone came up once. The chain's CDR3 is CASSQSMDSFNEKLFF. The CDR3 DNA sequence: TGCGCCAGCAGCCAATCTATGGACAGTTTTAATGAAAAACTGTTTTTT. The J gene is TRBJ1-4, the V gene TRBV4-3, with D tentatively TRBD1 (6 bases). With 2 bases removed from V and 4 bases from J, the gap between germline ends came to 14 bases. CDR3 length equals 16 residues. Germline V gives CDR1 LGHNA, CDR2 YSLEER.

This rearrangement joins TRBV18 to TRBJ1-5; TRBD1 aligns across 7 bases. Germline assignment: CDR1 KGHSH and CDR2 LQKENI. The CDR3 consists of 17 residues. The V and J ends lost 4 bases and 0 bases, in that order; junction bases with no gene match: 9. CDR3 residues: CASSRETGLYSNQPQHF. The CDR3 DNA is TGTGCCAGCTCACGTGAGACAGGGCTTTATAGCAATCAGCCCCAGCATTTT.

The rearrangement joins TRBV28 to TRBJ1-1; D possibly corresponds to TRBD1 (6 bases). The CDR3 runs 16 residues. CDR1 MDHEN and CDR2 SYDVKM come from the germline V gene. Trimming pared 6 bases from V and 0 bases from J, leaving 17 bases between. The DNA for the CDR3 is TGTGCCAGCAGATTACAGGGCCTCCTTATGAACACTGAAGCTTTCTTT. Amino acids: CASRLQGLLMNTEAFF.

The chain has TRBV7-9 and TRBJ1-2; D not certain. Trimming cost V 1 base and J 9 bases, with 9 bases left between them. The CDR3 spans 12 residues. CDR1 and CDR2 (germline): SEHNR, FQNEAQ (reference sequence). The CDR3 region is CASSLGGGSYTF. CDR3 nucleotide sequence: TGTGCCAGCAGCTTAGGTGGAGGGAGCTACACCTTC.

In nucleotides, the CDR3 is TGCAGCGTTGAAGCGGGCAGGGGAAGAAACAATGAGCAGTTCTTC. Protein sequence: CSVEAGRGRNNEQFF. V is TRBV29-1 and J is TRBJ2-1; weak D call: TRBD1 (6 bases). The CDR3 length is 15 residues. CDR1 and CDR2 (germline): SQVTM, ANQGSEA. Between the trimmed V and J ends, which lost 1 base and 5 bases, there was a span of 15 bases.

This rearrangement joins TRBV19 to TRBJ1-5; D is perhaps TRBD1 (5 bases). The V gene's germline CDR1 is LNHDA and CDR2 SQIVND (reference sequence). This CDR3 contains 14 residues. The germline V and J ends were trimmed by 5 bases and 8 bases, with 16 bases remaining between them. Here the CDR3 DNA reads TGTGCCAGTAGTTACCGGACGGGGGTAAAGCCCCAGCATTTT. Its protein is CASSYRTGVKPQHF.

The chain couples TRBV7-9 to TRBJ1-2; D is unresolved. Germline V gene lookup returns CDR1 SEHNR and CDR2 FQNEAQ (reference sequence). V was trimmed by 1 base and J by 0 bases, leaving 15 bases between them. CDR3 length: 17 residues. Written as DNA, the CDR3 is TGTGCCAGCAGCTTAGGGGGAAAGGGAGGAGCTAACTATGGCTACACCTTC. Translating gives CASSLGGKGGANYGYTF. The full variable domain, completed using reference TRBV7-9 and TRBJ1-2, is DTGVSQNPRHKITKRGQNVTFRCDPISEHNRLYWYRQTLGQGPEFLTYFQNEAQLEKSRLLSDRFSAERPKGSFSTLEIQRTEQGDSAMYLCASSLGGKGGANYGYTFGSGTRLTVV.

The V call is TRBV2, the J call TRBJ2-2; D might be TRBD2 (5 bases). This CDR3 contains 14 residues. CDR1 and CDR2 (germline): SNHLY, FYNNEI. Deletions cut 7 bases from V and 4 bases from J, with 13 bases between. The CDR3 sequence is CASIGNRGTGELFF. The CDR3 DNA reads TGTGCCAGCATAGGCAACCGGGGCACCGGGGAGCTGTTTTTT.

The V gene is TRBV6-1, the J gene TRBJ2-7; 7 bases match TRBD2. With V trimmed by 8 bases and J by 7 bases, 11 bases remained unmatched. This CDR3 spans 13 amino acids. Germline values: CDR1 MNHNS, CDR2 SASEGT. CDR3 DNA sequence: TGTGCCAGCCCCGGGGGGACTCCACGGGAGCAGTACTTC. This encodes CASPGGTPREQYF.

The CDR3 loop is CASSATSGRRTGELFF. The DNA for the CDR3 is TGCGCCAGCAGCGCTACTAGCGGGAGGAGAACCGGGGAGCTGTTTTTT. The V call is TRBV5-1, the J call TRBJ2-2, with 12 bases aligning to TRBD2. Per the germline V gene, CDR1 is SGHRS and CDR2 is YFSETQ. Trimming at V came to 4 bases and at J to 5 bases, leaving 6 bases not matched to a gene. The CDR3 spans 16 residues.

V usage is TRBV4-1 and J usage is TRBJ1-2; 9 bases are a match to TRBD1. V lost 0 bases, J lost 7 bases, and 6 bases stayed unmatched. CDR3 length: 15 residues. The germline gives CDR1 MGHRA, CDR2 YSYEKL. The CDR3, as DNA: TGCGCCAGCAGCCAAGAGGGTCGGGACAGGGCTGGCTACACCTTC. Protein: CASSQEGRDRAGYTF.

V and J are TRBV27 and TRBJ2-2; unclear D gene. This CDR3 has 16 residues. Per germline, CDR1 MNHEY and CDR2 SMNVEV (reference sequence). Trimming left V 3 bases short and J 3 bases short, with 14 bases between. The CDR3 region is CASSFRRWLDTGELFF. The DNA for the CDR3 is TGTGCCAGCAGTTTTAGGCGGTGGCTAGACACCGGGGAGCTGTTTTTT.

V gene TRBV5-1 combines with J gene TRBJ2-3; D is possibly TRBD2 (5 bases). Germline CDR1 is SGHRS and CDR2 is YFSETQ. The germline V and J ends were trimmed by 0 bases and 1 base, with 9 bases remaining between them. There are 15 residues in the CDR3. The CDR3 loop reads CASSLGHGGTDTQYF. The DNA for the CDR3 is TGCGCCAGCAGCTTGGGCCACGGGGGCACAGATACGCAGTATTTT. Full variable domain (remainder filled in from reference TRBV5-1 and TRBJ2-3): KAGVTQTPRYLIKTRGQQVTLSCSPISGHRSVSWYQQTPGQGLQFLFEYFSETQRNKGNFPGRFSGRQFSNSRSEMNVSTLELGDSALYLCASSLGHGGTDTQYFGPGTRLTVL.

The chain uses TRBV20-1 and TRBJ2-3, with D possibly matching TRBD2 (5 bases). CDR3 size: 11 residues. Germline lookup yields CDR1 DFQATT and CDR2 SNEGSKA (reference sequence). CDR3 in DNA: TGCAGGGACTCCCGGGGAGATACGCAGTATTTT. This sequence encodes CRDSRGDTQYF.

This clone was seen more than once but under ten times. The gene calls are TRBV15 and TRBJ2-1, with D possibly being TRBD1 (7 bases). The germline gives CDR1 LNHNV, CDR2 YYDKDF (reference sequence). The CDR3 is 20 amino acids. Trimming cost V 1 base and J 4 bases, with 26 bases left between them. For the CDR3, the DNA is TGTGCCACCAGCAGAGTGGTCTGGGCAGGGAGGACAGGAGCTTACAATGAGCAGTTCTTC. It is translated as CATSRVVWAGRTGAYNEQFF.

The chain couples TRBV4-2 to TRBJ2-2, with 10 bases lining up with TRBD1. From germline, CDR1 is LGHNA and CDR2 YNFKEQ. CDR3 size: 16 residues. The trim removed 1 base at V and 6 bases at J, leaving 5 bases unmatched. CDR3 DNA sequence: TGTGCCAGCAGCCAAGCTCGACAGGGGGCGTCCGGGGAGCTGTTTTTT. Translated, it gives CASSQARQGASGELFF.

This chain links TRBV29-1 with TRBJ2-5; D perhaps matches TRBD2 (5 bases). The V end lost 6 bases, the J end lost 5 bases, and 7 bases lay between the germline ends. The CDR3 sequence is 10 residues long. Per germline, CDR1 SQVTM and CDR2 ANQGSEA. The CDR3: CSVRVETQYF. The CDR3 DNA follows: TGCAGCGTGCGGGTTGAGACCCAGTACTTC. Full variable domain (rest looked up from reference TRBV29-1 and TRBJ2-5): SAVISQKPSRDICQRGTSLTIQCQVDSQVTMMFWYRQQPGQSLTLIATANQGSEATYESGFVIDKFPISRPNLTFSTLTVSNMSPEDSSIYLCSVRVETQYFGPGTRLLVL.

This clone was seen only a few times. The V gene is TRBV19, the J gene TRBJ2-7; 9 positions agree with TRBD2. V shed 8 bases, J shed 6 bases, and the junction held 14 bases outside the gene matches. The CDR3 is made up of 15 amino acids. Germline V gene lookup returns CDR1 LNHDA and CDR2 SQIVND (reference sequence). CDR3 residues: CASRSGSVVSSEQYF. The DNA for the CDR3 is TGTGCCAGTCGTAGCGGGAGTGTCGTGAGCAGCGAGCAGTACTTC.

The chain carries TRBV5-1 and TRBJ2-4, with D perhaps matching TRBD2 (5 bases). The germline CDR1 and CDR2 sequences are SGHRS and YFSETQ. V dropped 2 bases and J dropped 0 bases, with 12 bases sitting between them. CDR3 size: 16 residues. The chain's CDR3 is CASSFGKVRAKNIQYF. CDR3 DNA sequence: TGCGCCAGCAGCTTCGGGAAGGTAAGAGCCAAAAACATTCAGTACTTC.

V usage is TRBV5-1 and J usage is TRBJ2-5; the D gene is possibly TRBD1 (6 bases). The ends were cut back, 4 bases at V and 2 bases at J, with 15 bases in the middle. There are 15 residues in the CDR3. CDR1 and CDR2 from the germline V gene are SGHRS and YFSETQ. The chain's CDR3 is CASSDRPEKQETQYF. The CDR3 bases are TGCGCCAGCAGCGACAGGCCTGAAAAACAAGAGACCCAGTACTTC.